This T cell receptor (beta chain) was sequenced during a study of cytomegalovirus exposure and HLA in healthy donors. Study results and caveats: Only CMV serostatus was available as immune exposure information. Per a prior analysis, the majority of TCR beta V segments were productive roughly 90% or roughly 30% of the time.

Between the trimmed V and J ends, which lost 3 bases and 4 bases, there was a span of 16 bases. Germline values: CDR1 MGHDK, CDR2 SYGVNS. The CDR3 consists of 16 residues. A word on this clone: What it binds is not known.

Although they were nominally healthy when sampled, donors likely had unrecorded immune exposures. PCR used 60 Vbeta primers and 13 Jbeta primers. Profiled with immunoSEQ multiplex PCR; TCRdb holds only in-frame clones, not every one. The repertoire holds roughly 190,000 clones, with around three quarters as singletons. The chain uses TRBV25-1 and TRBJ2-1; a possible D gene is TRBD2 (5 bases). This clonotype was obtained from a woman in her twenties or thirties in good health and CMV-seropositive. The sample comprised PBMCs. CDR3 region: CASSDPSPGKYNEQFF. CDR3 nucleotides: TGTGCCAGCAGTGATCCGTCTCCGGGGAAATACAATGAGCAGTTCTTC.